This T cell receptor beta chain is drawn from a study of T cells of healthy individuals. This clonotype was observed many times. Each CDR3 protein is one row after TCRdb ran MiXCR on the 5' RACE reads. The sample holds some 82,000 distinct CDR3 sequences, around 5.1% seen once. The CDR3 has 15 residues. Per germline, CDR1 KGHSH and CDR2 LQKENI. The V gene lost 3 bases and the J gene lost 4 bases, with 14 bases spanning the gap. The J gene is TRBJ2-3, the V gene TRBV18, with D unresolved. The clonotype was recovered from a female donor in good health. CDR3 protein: CASSPTEIGADTQYF. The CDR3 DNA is TGTGCCAGCTCACCGACGGAGATCGGCGCAGATACGCAGTATTTT.